The TCR beta chain described here comes from a study of T cells in Graves' hyperthyroidism and ophthalmopathy (dated 2019 in TCRdb). At the level of the whole study: Peripheral blood samples were taken at initial diagnosis, before any treatment was given. A discovery cohort of fewer than 110 patients, about 44 with Graves' ophthalmopathy and 55 to 60 with stable Graves' hyperthyroidism, was used to find distinguishing TCR V-J signatures. An independent validation cohort of fewer than 20 hyperthyroidism patients and more than 15 patients who later progressed to ophthalmopathy tested prospective prediction of ophthalmopathy. For training and testing, the 100 patients in the discovery cohort were randomly divided in a 7:3 ratio. In roughly six Graves' hyperthyroidism patients, the study also compared T-cell repertoires from thyroid tissue with T-cell repertoires from blood. After sampling, hyperthyroidism patients received methimazole starting at 30 mg daily, and ophthalmopathy patients received high-dose intravenous methylprednisolone. The paper reports TCR Vbeta CDR3 sequencing of more than 120 peripheral blood samples: around 41 ophthalmopathy, roughly 80 hyperthyroidism and around 17 progressor patients. Points the paper makes about the study in general: Ophthalmopathy was separated from stable hyperthyroidism by a 13 V-J signature model, with just over 85% sensitivity and just over 81% specificity obtained in cross-validation and 80%/75% obtained in testing. Blood samples also contained most of the expanded thyroid clonotypes (frequency above 0.001), which suggests that blood repertoires may reflect thyroid immune responses. During validation, the model predicted progression to ophthalmopathy a median of approximately 6.5 months ahead of onset, with approximately 71% sensitivity and around 72% specificity. Sample size was not statistically predetermined, and blinding of investigators to group allocation was not performed.

TCR beta CDR3 regions were amplified from RNA transcripts. The first round of RT-PCR for the TCR CDR3 was performed with the HTBI primer set and the Qiagen OneStep RT-PCR kit. Libraries were constructed in a second round of multiplex PCR, after which size selection and purification were carried out. Paired-end sequencing of the libraries was performed with 100 bp reads on an Illumina HiSeq2000. In the original analysis: SOAPnuke was used to process the raw data, removing reads that contained adapters or uncalled bases, had a mean Phred below 15, or lacked an exact match to the constant primer or identifier. High-quality paired reads were merged with COPE v1.2.5, and unique nucleotide sequences were defined as clonotypes. MiTCR v1.1 was used to align clonotypes to the IMGT TRBV, TRBD and TRBJ reference segments. The analysis was restricted to V-J combinations with a frequency above 0.0001, which together covered about 99% of the repertoires. A TCS score was defined as the ratio of F50 (clonal expansion) to E x V (chaos), with BLOSUM62-based TCRdist applied between CDR3 peptides within each V-J. Welch's t-statistics and random forest reduced roughly 500 V-J features to roughly 13, which were used in a naive Bayes classifier (R e1071). TCRdb redid the processing of the public reads, applying fastp at Q25 and MiXCR, and retained in-frame beta chains. Each record represents a unique CDR3 protein, reported with the most common genes and DNA among its rows. It is TCRdb's table, rather than the study itself, that gives the V and J calls and clone size. The sample profile shows some 350,000 distinct CDR3 sequences; around 25% of them were found once. The top ten constitute about 73% of the sample.

A patient counted as having stable Graves' hyperthyroidism if no progression to ophthalmopathy occurred over 18 months of follow-up. The hyperthyroidism patients were between 18 and 65 years old and newly diagnosed, with a disease duration of less than 2 months. Any patient with an uncontrolled infection, another autoimmune disease, pregnancy or lactation was excluded. Diagnoses were based on clinical symptoms, serum thyroxine and TRAb, thyroid ultrasound and orbital computed tomography. PBMCs were isolated from about 9.2 ml of fresh peripheral blood by Ficoll-Paque density gradient centrifugation. Trizol reagent was used to extract total RNA, and RNA quality was then checked on an Agilent 2100 Bioanalyzer. Of note for this clonotype: Its target antigen remains unknown. One base away there is no much larger clone; base qualities are not given.

Specimen: blood. This TCR came from a middle-aged man with Graves' hyperthyroidism.

The CDR3 protein sequence reads: CASSESGAEYTDTQYF. The nucleotide sequence reads TGCGCCAGCAGTGAATCGGGGGCCGAATACACAGATACGCAGTATTTT. Recombination joined TRBV10-1 with TRBJ2-3; the D gene could be TRBD1 or TRBD2, each one agreeing over 6 bases. The V and J ends are trimmed by 3 bases and 2 bases, leaving 15 bases between them. According to the germline V gene (reference sequence), CDR1 reads WNHNN and CDR2 reads SYGVQD. CDR3 length: 16 amino acids, cysteine to phenylalanine. Only the CDR3 DNA stays, 48 bases, in frame from base 1.